What follows is one T cell receptor beta chain and its context. The antigen is unknown. Germline CDR1 and CDR2: SGHTA and FQGNSA. The CDR3 is 15 amino acids. V lost 1 base and J lost 3; bases outside the gene matches: 4. The source of the PBMCs was less than 12 ml of fresh peripheral blood. Amplification targeted the TCR beta CDR3 regions, with RNA transcripts as the source material. Investigators did first-round RT-PCR with HTBI primers, then second-round multiplex PCR. One entry per CDR3 protein results from TCRdb running MiXCR on the multiplex PCR reads. The sample has 200,000 to 300,000 distinct CDR3 sequences, 45% seen once. These data are taken from a study of Graves' ophthalmopathy and Graves' hyperthyroidism. Study-level points and caveats: Most thyroid clonotypes expanded beyond 0.001 frequency were also found in blood.

This receptor was obtained from an adult man with Graves' ophthalmopathy. The gene calls are TRBV7-2 and TRBJ2-7, with 9 bases fitting TRBD1. Sequencing used peripheral blood. CDR3 in DNA: TGTGCCAGCAGCTTAGGACGGGACAGGGTCTACGAGCAGTACTTC. This translates into CASSLGRDRVYEQYF.